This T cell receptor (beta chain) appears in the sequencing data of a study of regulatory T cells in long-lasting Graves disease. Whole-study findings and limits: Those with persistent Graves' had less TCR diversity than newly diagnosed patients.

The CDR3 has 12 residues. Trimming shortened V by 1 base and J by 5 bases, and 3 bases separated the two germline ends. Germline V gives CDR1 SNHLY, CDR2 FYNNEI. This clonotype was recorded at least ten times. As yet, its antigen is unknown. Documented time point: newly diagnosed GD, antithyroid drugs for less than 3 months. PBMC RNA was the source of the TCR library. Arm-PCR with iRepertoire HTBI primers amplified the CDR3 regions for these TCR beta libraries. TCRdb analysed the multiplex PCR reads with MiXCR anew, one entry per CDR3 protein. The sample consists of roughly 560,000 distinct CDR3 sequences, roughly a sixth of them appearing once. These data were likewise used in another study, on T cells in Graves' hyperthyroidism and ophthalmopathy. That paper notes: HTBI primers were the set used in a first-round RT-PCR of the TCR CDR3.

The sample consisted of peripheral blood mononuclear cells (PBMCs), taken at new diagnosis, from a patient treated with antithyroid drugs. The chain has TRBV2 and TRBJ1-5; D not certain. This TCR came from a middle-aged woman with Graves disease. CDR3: CASSEGYQPQHF. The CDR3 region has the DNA TGTGCCAGCAGTGAAGGGTATCAGCCCCAGCATTTT.